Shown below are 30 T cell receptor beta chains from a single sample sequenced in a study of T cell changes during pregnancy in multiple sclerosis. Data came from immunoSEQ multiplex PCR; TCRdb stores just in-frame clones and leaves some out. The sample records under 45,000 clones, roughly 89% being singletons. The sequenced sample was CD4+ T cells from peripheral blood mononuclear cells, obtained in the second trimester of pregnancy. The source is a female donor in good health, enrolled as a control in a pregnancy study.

CDR3 sequence reads: CASKYSGRGSYEQYF. Written as DNA, the CDR3 is TGTGCCAGCAAATACAGCGGGAGGGGAAGCTACGAGCAGTACTTC. This chain joins TRBV28 and TRBJ2-7; 10 positions agree with TRBD2. V shed 7 bases, J shed 3 bases, and the junction held 9 bases outside the gene matches. The CDR3 consists of 15 residues. The germline V gene has CDR1 MDHEN and CDR2 SYDVKM.

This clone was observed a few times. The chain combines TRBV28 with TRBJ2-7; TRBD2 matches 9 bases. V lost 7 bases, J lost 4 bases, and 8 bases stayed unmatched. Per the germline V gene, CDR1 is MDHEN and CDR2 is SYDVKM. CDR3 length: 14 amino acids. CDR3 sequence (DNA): TGTGCCAGCACTGGAAGTCTAGCGGGATACGAGCAGTACTTC. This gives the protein CASTGSLAGYEQYF.

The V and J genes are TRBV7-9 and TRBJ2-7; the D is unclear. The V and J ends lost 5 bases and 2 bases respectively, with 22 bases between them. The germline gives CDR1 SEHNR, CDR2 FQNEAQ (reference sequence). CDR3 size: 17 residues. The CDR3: CASSIILPSPPPYEQYF. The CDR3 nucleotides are TGTGCCAGCAGCATAATACTCCCCTCGCCCCCTCCCTACGAGCAGTACTTC.

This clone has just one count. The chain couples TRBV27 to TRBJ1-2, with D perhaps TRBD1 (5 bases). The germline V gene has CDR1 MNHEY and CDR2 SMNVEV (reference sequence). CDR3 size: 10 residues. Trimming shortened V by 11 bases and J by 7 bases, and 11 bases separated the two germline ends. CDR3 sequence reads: CAGGVRGYTF. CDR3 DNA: TGTGCCGGAGGGGTCCGTGGCTACACCTTC.

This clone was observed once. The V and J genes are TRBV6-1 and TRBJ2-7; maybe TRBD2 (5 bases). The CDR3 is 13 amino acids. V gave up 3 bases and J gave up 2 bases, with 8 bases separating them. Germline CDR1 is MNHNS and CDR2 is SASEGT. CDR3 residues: CASSEGRPYEQYF. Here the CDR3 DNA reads TGTGCCAGCAGTGAGGGGAGACCCTACGAGCAGTACTTC.

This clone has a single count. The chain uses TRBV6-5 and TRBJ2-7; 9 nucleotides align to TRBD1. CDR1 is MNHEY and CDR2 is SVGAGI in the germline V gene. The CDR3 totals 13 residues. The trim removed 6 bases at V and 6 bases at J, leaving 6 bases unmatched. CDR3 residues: CASSPGQGAEQYF. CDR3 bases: TGTGCCAGCAGCCCGGGACAGGGCGCCGAGCAGTACTTC.

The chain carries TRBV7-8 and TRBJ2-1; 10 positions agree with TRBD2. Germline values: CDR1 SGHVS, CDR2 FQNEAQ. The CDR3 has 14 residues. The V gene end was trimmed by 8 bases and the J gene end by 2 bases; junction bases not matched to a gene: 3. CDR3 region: CASGLAEAYNEQFF. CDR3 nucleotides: TGTGCCAGCGGACTAGCGGAGGCCTACAATGAGCAGTTCTTC.

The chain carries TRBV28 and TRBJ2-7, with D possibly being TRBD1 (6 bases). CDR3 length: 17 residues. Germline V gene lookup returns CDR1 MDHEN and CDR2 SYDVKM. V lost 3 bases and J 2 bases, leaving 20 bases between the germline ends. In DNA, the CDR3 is TGTGCCAGCAGTTTTGCCCAACAGGGTCGGTGGGCCTACGAGCAGTACTTC. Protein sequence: CASSFAQQGRWAYEQYF.

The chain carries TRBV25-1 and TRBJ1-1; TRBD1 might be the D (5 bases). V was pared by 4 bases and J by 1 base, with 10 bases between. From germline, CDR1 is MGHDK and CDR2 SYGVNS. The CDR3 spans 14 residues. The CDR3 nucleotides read TGTGCCAGCAGTGGACAGCCGGAGAACACTGAAGCTTTCTTT. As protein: CASSGQPENTEAFF.

Here the CDR3 DNA reads TGTGCCAGCAGCGGAGCCAGCTTGGTAACTGAAGCTTTCTTT. Residues: CASSGASLVTEAFF. The chain employs TRBV6-1 and TRBJ1-1; D is undetermined. Trimming left V 6 bases short and J 5 bases short, with 16 bases between. CDR1 is MNHNS, CDR2 SASEGT, per germline. The CDR3 contains 14 residues.

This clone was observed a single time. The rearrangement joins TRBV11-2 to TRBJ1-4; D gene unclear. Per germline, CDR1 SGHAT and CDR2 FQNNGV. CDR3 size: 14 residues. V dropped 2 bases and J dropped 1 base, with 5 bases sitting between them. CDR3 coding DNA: TGTGCCAGCAGCTTACGACAAACTAATGAAAAACTGTTTTTT. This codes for CASSLRQTNEKLFF.

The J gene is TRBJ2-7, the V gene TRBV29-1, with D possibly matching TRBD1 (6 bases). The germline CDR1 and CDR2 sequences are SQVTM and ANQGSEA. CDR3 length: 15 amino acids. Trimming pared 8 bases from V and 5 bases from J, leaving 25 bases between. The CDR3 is CSPPHGRAGAHEQYF. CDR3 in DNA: TGCAGCCCACCTCATGGTAGGGCAGGGGCCCACGAGCAGTACTTC.

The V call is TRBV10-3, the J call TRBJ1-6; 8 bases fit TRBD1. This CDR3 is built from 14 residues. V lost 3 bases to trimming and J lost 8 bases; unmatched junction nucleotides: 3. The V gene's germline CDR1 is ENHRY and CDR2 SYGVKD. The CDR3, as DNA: TGTGCCATCAGTGACGGGACAGGTTATTCACCCCTCCACTTT. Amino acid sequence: CAISDGTGYSPLHF.

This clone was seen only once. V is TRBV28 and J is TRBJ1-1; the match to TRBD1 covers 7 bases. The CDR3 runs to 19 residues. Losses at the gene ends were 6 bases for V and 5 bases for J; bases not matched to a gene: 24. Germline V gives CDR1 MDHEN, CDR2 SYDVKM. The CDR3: CASSHENEVDRALWTEAFF. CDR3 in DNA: TGTGCCAGCAGCCACGAAAACGAAGTCGACAGGGCGCTTTGGACTGAAGCTTTCTTT. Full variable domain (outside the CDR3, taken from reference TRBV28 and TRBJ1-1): DVKVTQSSRYLVKRTGEKVFLECVQDMDHENMFWYRQDPGLGLRLIYFSYDVKMKEKGDIPEGYSVSREKKERFSLILESASTNQTSMYLCASSHENEVDRALWTEAFFGQGTRLTVV.

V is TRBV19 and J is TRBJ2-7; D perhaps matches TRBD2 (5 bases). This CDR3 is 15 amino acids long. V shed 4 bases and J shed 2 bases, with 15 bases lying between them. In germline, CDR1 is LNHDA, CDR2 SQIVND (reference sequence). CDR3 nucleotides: TGTGCCAGTAGTACCTCCAGCGGAACACCCTACGAGCAGTACTTC. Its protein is CASSTSSGTPYEQYF.

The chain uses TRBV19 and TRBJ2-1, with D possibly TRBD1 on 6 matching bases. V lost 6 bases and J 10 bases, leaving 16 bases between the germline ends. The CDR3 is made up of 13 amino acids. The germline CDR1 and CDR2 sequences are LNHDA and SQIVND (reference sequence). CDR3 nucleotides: TGTGCCAGTAGCCGCCTCTGGGACATCGAGCAGTTCTTC. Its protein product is CASSRLWDIEQFF.

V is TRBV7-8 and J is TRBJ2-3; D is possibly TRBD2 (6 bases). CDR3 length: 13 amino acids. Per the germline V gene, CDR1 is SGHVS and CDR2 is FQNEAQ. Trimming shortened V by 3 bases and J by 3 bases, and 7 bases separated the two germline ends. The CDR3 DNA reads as TGTGCCAGCAGCTTGGGGGGAACAGATACGCAGTATTTT. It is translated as CASSLGGTDTQYF. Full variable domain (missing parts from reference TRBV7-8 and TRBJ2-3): GAGVSQSPRYKVAKRGQDVALRCDPISGHVSLFWYQQALGQGPEFLTYFQNEAQLDKSGLPSDRFFAERPEGSVSTLKIQRTQQEDSAVYLCASSLGGTDTQYFGPGTRLTVL.

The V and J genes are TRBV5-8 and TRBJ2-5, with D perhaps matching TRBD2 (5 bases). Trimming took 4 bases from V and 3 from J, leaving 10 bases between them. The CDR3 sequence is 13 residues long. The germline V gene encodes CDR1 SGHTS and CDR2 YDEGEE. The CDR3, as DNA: TGTGCCAGCAGCCCCCCGGGGAAAGAGACCCAGTACTTC. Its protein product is CASSPPGKETQYF.

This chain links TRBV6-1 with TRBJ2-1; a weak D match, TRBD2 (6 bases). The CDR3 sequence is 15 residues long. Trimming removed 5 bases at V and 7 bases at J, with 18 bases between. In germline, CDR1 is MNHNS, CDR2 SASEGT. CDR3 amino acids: CASSPKVGTSNEQFF. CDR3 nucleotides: TGTGCCAGCAGTCCCAAAGTGGGGACTTCAAATGAGCAGTTCTTC.

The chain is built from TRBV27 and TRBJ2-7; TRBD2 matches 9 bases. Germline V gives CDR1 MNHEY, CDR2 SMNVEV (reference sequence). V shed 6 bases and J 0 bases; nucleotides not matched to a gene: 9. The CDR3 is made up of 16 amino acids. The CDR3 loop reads CASSAGTSWISYEQYF. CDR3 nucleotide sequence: TGTGCCAGCAGCGCCGGGACTAGCTGGATCTCCTACGAGCAGTACTTC.

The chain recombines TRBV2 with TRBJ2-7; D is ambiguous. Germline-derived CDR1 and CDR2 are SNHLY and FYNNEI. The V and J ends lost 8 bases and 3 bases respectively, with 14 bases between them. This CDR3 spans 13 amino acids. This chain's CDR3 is CASDEPFRYEQYF. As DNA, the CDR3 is TGTGCCAGCGATGAGCCCTTCCGCTACGAGCAGTACTTC. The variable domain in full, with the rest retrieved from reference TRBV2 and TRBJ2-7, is EPEVTQTPSHQVTQMGQEVILRCVPISNHLYFYWYRQILGQKVEFLVSFYNNEISEKSEIFDDQFSVERPDGSNFTLKIRSTKLEDSAMYFCASDEPFRYEQYFGPGTRLTVT.

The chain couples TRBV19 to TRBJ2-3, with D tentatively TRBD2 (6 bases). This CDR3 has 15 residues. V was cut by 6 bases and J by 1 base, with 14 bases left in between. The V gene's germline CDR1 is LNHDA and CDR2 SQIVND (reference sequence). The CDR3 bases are TGTGCCAGTAGCTCGGGAGTTAGGGGCACAGATACGCAGTATTTT. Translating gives CASSSGVRGTDTQYF.

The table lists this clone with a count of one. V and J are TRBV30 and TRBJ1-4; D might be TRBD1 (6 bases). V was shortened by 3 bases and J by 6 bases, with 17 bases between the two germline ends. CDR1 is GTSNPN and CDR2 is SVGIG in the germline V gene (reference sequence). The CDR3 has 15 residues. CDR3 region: CAWRPPGQEHEKLFF. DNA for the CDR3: TGTGCCTGGAGACCTCCGGGACAAGAGCATGAAAAACTGTTTTTT.

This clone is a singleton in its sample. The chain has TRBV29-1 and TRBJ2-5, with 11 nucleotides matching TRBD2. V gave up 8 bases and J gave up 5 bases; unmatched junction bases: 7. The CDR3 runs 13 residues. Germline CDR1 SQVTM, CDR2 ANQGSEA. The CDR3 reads CSLRLAGPETQYF. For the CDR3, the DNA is TGCAGCCTTCGACTAGCGGGGCCGGAGACCCAGTACTTC.

CDR3 loop: CASSAIQGNYGYTF. In DNA, the CDR3 is TGCGCCAGCAGCGCAATACAGGGTAACTATGGCTACACCTTC. This sequence joins TRBV5-1 and TRBJ1-2; maybe TRBD1 (6 bases). The CDR3 is 14 residues long. From germline, CDR1 is SGHRS and CDR2 YFSETQ. V lost 4 bases to trimming and J lost 1 base, with 11 bases between them.

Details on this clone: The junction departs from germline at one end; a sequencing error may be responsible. This CDR3 is CASSSPGDYRPF. In DNA form, the CDR3 reads TGTGCCAGCAGTTCTCCAGGGGACTACCGCCCATTT. J is TRBJ1-1 and V is TRBV6-6, with D perhaps TRBD1 (6 bases). Germline CDR1 MNHNY, CDR2 SVGAGI (reference sequence). The CDR3 loop spans 12 amino acids.

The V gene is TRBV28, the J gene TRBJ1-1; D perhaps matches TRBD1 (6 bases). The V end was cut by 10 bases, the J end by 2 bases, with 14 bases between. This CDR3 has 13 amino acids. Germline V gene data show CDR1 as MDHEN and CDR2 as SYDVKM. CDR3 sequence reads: CAITGRLNTEAFF. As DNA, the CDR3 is TGTGCCATAACAGGGAGACTAAACACTGAAGCTTTCTTT.

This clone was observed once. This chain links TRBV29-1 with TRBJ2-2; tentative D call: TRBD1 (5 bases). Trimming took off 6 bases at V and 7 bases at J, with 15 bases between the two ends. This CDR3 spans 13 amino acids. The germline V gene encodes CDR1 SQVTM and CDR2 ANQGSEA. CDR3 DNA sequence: TGCAGCGTCCGAGCCAGGGCTGGCGGGGAGCTGTTTTTT. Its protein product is CSVRARAGGELFF.

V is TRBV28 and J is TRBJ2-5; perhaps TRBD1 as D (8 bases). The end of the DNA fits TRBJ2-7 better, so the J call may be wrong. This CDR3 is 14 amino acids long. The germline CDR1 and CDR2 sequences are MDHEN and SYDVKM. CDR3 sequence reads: CASRDRGGTYEQYF. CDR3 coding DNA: TGTGCCAGCCGCGACAGGGGAGGGACCTACGAGCAGTACTTC.

The CDR3 loop reads CASSLGLSETQYF. CDR3 DNA: TGTGCCAGCAGCTTAGGTCTTAGTGAGACCCAGTACTTC. V usage is TRBV11-3 and J usage is TRBJ2-5; no firm D call. V was trimmed by 1 base and J by 5 bases, leaving 8 bases between them. There are 13 residues in the CDR3. The germline CDR1 and CDR2 sequences are SGHNT and YENEEA.